This T cell receptor beta chain was profiled in a study of T cell repertoires in cytomegalovirus infection. Study background: Public TCR beta signatures marked donors with CMV infection and the matching HLA.

Study results and caveats: Summed frequency of public TCR beta families distinguished CMV carriers with the relevant HLA. Dominating the ex vivo response were TCR beta clonotypes that were CMV-specific and HLA-C-restricted.

One entry per CDR3 protein, called by TCRdb with MiXCR from the reads. Here the sample spans around 230,000 distinct CDR3 sequences, roughly 6.5% being singletons. The CDR3 is 14 amino acids. Germline CDR1 is SGHTA and CDR2 is FQGTGA. Trimming took 2 bases from V and 5 from J, leaving 9 bases between them. This clonotype was seen many times. Its target is not known. The chain has TRBV7-3 and TRBJ2-2, with D possibly TRBD2 on 6 matching bases. This receptor was identified in a human donor in good health (CMV status not recorded). Some clones in this sample may be carry-over from other donors' samples. Sequencing was carried out using PBMCs. The CDR3 coding sequence is TGTGCCAGCAGCTTAGCGGGGAGAACCGGGGAGCTGTTTTTT. Amino acid sequence: CASSLAGRTGELFF.